This paragraph reports one T cell receptor beta chain. What it binds is unknown. This CDR3 spans 12 amino acids. Per the germline V gene, CDR1 is SEHNR and CDR2 is FQNEAQ (reference sequence). The V end was cut by 0 bases, the J end by 10 bases, with 6 bases between. The data originate from a study of OX40 agonist ivuxolimab in advanced cancers. As for the study in general: Clinicians treated patients with ivuxolimab, an agonistic anti-OX40 (CD134) antibody. A diagnosis of hepatocellular carcinoma, melanoma, renal cell or head and neck cancer was present in dose-escalation patients. Anti-PD-1, anti-PD-L1 or anti-CTLA-4 therapy given earlier was allowed, and roughly 38% had some.

Sequencing was performed with immunoSEQ multiplex PCR; in TCRdb, only in-frame clones are kept and a portion is missing. Among 20,000 to 25,000 clones, roughly four fifths were seen once, and the ten largest hold approximately 30%. Findings and caveats of the study: At 0.1 to 3.0 mg/kg and by week 6, clonal expansion occurred in CD4+ and CD8+ blood T cells.

The sequence derives from an adult with an advanced solid tumor such as melanoma, head and neck, liver or kidney cancer. This chain links TRBV7-9 with TRBJ1-4; D is undetermined. The source was CD4+ or CD8+ T cells sorted from blood, collected in a trial of the OX40 agonist ivuxolimab. This CDR3 is CASSLALSKLFF. The CDR3 coding sequence is TGTGCCAGCAGCTTAGCGCTCTCAAAACTGTTTTTT.